This T cell receptor beta chain derives from a study of T cells in Graves' hyperthyroidism and ophthalmopathy. Study outcomes and limitations: Ophthalmopathy prediction by the model preceded onset by a median roughly 6.3 months.

Researchers barred patients who had uncontrolled infection, other autoimmune disease, pregnancy or lactation. This clonotype has only one observation. Its antigen is unidentified. A much larger clone lies one base from this, so it may be a read error. From RNA transcripts, TCR beta CDR3 regions were amplified. HTBI primers were used for first-round RT-PCR of the TCR CDR3. TCRdb re-called the multiplex PCR reads with MiXCR, one entry per CDR3 protein. The sample has over 300,000 distinct CDR3 sequences; approximately 14% are singletons. V lost 5 bases, J lost 5 bases, and 5 bases lay in between. CDR3 length equals 11 residues. Germline assignment: CDR1 SGHDN and CDR2 FVKESK.

The sequenced sample was blood. The J gene is TRBJ2-3, the V gene TRBV14, with D uncertain. The receptor's source is a middle-aged woman with Graves' ophthalmopathy. The CDR3 here is CASSTLDTQYF. The CDR3 nucleotides read TGTGCCAGCAGCACCCTAGATACGCAGTATTTT. Variable domain in full (rest from reference TRBV14 and TRBJ2-3): EAGVTQFPSHSVIEKGQTVTLRCDPISGHDNLYWYRRVMGKEIKFLLHFVKESKQDESGMPNNRFLAERTGGTYSTLKVQPAELEDSGVYFCASSTLDTQYFGPGTRLTVL.